This T cell receptor beta chain was identified during a study of metastatic and nonmetastatic thyroid tumors. General study points: When malignant thyroid tumors were compared with benign nodules, TCR beta diversity was reportedly significantly higher in the malignant tumors. This held in both blood and tumor samples.

Germline trimming cut 1 base from V and 0 bases from J; bases unmatched to any gene: 4. CDR1 and CDR2 from the germline V gene are DFQATT and SNEGSKA (reference sequence). The CDR3 is 18 residues long. This clone was seen just once. Its antigen is unidentified. In the authors' methods: What underpinned the distant-metastasis classifier for papillary thyroid cancer was the set of CDR3 differences across clinicopathological groups. Using MiXCR, TCRdb reanalyzed the PCR reads. The V and J calls reflect TCRdb's pipeline rather than the authors' work. The table records 20,000 to 30,000 clones, around 20% of them present only once. Thyroid surgery had not been preceded by any treatment in any patient.

The material sequenced was blood. The source of this sequence is a male donor with papillary thyroid cancer or a benign thyroid nodule (not recorded which). Some clones in this sample may be carry-over from other donors' samples. The chain is built from TRBV20-1 and TRBJ2-3, with 16 bases matching TRBD2. The CDR3 protein is CSARAPGLAGGSTDTQYF. The CDR3 DNA is TGCAGTGCTAGAGCGCCGGGACTAGCGGGAGGGAGCACAGATACGCAGTATTTT.